This TCR beta chain came from a study of T cell responses to AZD1222 COVID-19 vaccine. CDR3 length: 13 residues. Per germline, CDR1 SGHNT and CDR2 YENEEA. V lost 3 bases, J lost 6 bases, and 9 bases lay in between. Method: immunoSEQ multiplex PCR; TCRdb's copy keeps in-frame clones and lacks some. The data contain about 180,000 clones, 94% of them seen just once; the ten biggest clones take up 1.5% to 2%. The material was peripheral blood, obtained 28 days after the second AZD1222 dose. The chain carries TRBV11-3 and TRBJ2-1; D not resolved. The clonotype originates from an adult who received the AZD1222 COVID-19 vaccine. The CDR3, as DNA: TGTGCCAGCAGCTTCACGACGGGCAATGAGCAGTTCTTC. Translated, it gives CASSFTTGNEQFF.